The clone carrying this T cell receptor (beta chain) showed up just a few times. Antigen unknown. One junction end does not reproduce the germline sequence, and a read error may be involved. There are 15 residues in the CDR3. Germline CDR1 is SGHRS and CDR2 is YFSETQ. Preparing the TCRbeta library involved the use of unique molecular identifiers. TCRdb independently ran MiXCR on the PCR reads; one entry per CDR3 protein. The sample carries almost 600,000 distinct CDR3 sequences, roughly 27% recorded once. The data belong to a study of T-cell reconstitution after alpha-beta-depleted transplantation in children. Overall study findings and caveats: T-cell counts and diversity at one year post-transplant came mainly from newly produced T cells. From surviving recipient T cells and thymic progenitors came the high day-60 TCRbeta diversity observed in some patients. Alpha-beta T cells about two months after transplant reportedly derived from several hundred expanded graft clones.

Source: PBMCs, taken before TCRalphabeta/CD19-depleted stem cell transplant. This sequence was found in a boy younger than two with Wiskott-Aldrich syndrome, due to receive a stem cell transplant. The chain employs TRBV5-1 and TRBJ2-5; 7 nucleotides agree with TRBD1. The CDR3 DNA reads TGCGCCAGCAGCCTCCTGGGACAGAGTCAAGAAACCCAGTACTTC. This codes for CASSLLGQSQETQYF.